This TCR beta chain was identified in a study of vaccination and CD4 T cells after COVID-19 (dated by TCRdb to between 2020 and 2023). Broadly, across the study: SARS-CoV-2 positivity had been established in the convalescent patients by nasal swab PCR, and mild disease was recorded in several of these patients and severe disease in one. The convalescent cohort included six males and four females, with two Hispanic individuals, seven Caucasians, two Asians and one multiracial person. Participants got two doses of the Pfizer-BioNTech BNT162b2 vaccine (n=8) or two doses of the Moderna mRNA-1273 vaccine (n=2). Post-COVID blood samples from convalescent patients were collected a median of about 100 days after diagnosis, with a range of 35 to 161 days. Post-vaccine blood samples were obtained a median of about 70 days after the second vaccine dose, with a range of about 12 to 241 days. Culture stimuli were overlapping spike peptide pools from SARS-CoV-2 and from the common cold coronaviruses HCoV-NL63, HCoV-OC43 and HCoV-229E. Control cultures used a CEFX viral epitope pool as positive control, an HIV-1 Nef peptide pool as negative control, or no peptide. In 10 COVID-19 convalescent patients and a handful of infection-naive healthy vaccine recipients, the spike-specific CD4+ TCR repertoire before mRNA vaccination was compared with the repertoire after mRNA vaccination.

Reading the label with the study, this specimen's treatment or condition is: roughly 10-day PBMC culture with coronavirus spike peptide pools or control peptides (ViraFEST assay). To expand antigen-specific T cells with peptide pools and then pick out the expanded clonotypes through TCR sequencing, the study relied on the ViraFEST assay. The positive SARS-CoV-2 PCR tests of the convalescent patients were dated from March to December 2020, before the Alpha, Beta and Delta variants emerged in the United States. Each well held around 2 million PBMCs cultured with roughly 10 ug/ml peptide pools in IMDM containing about 5% human AB serum and 9.5 to 10 IU/ml IL-2. On days 3 and 7, half of the culture medium was replaced with fresh IL-2-containing medium. After nine to eleven days of culture, CD4+ T cells were isolated by negative selection with the EasySep CD4+ T cell isolation kit. Ficoll-Paque Plus gradient centrifugation was used to isolate PBMCs from whole blood, and the isolated PBMCs were then either used fresh or cryopreserved at -140C. In general, triplicate wells were set up for every culture condition.

A word on this clonotype: Its antigen is unknown. The junction and the germline gene differ at one end; a read error may be behind it.

Libraries were built with PCR. TCR sequencing of DNA from cultured CD4+ T cells used the Oncomine TCR Beta short-read assay at the Johns Hopkins FTIC core. Genomic DNA was extracted from the cultured CD4+ T cells with the QIAamp micro DNA kit. The Oncomine TCR Beta libraries from cultured CD4+ T cells were pooled using unique dual indexes and then sequenced on an Illumina iSeq 100. Regarding the original processing steps: Non-productive sequences were removed, and CDR3s not starting with C, not ending with F or W, or shorter than 7 amino acids were discarded. Antigen-specific clonotypes were identified with the MANAFEST web application by comparing peptide-stimulated wells with reference and other culture wells. To be called positive, a clone needed an FDR below 0.05, an odds ratio above 5, and a productive frequency above 0.1% in at least two of three replicate wells. Cross-reactive clonotypes were defined as significantly expanded in both SARS-CoV-2 spike wells and at least one common cold coronavirus spike condition. Using R version 3.6.1, CDR3 homology was evaluated through Levenshtein distances (stringdist) along with unrooted phylogenetic trees (ape). TCRdb cleaned the public reads at Q25 with fastp, built clones with MiXCR and kept in-frame beta chains. When rows share a CDR3 protein, they turn into one entry using the most common DNA and genes. V and J calls and clone size were set by TCRdb, not the authors. Here the sample has over 9,000 distinct CDR3 sequences; under 75% occur a single time. The biggest ten clones account for 9.5% to 15% of the sample.

From a lookup of the germline V gene (reference sequence), CDR1 and CDR2 are SSHAT and FNYEAQ. The CDR3 measures 15 amino acids from cysteine to phenylalanine. The CDR3 DNA has 45 bases and is translated from base 1. Findings and caveats that apply to the study as a whole: Of the vaccine-specific clones found in convalescent patients, nearly all (304 of 307) were mono-reactive for SARS-CoV-2 spike instead of being cross-reactive with common cold coronaviruses. The number of convalescent patients in the study was relatively small, and the study did not examine early timepoints following natural infection. In convalescent patients, a median approximately 90% of post-vaccine SARS-CoV-2-reactive clones were detected only after vaccination, suggesting vaccine-specific priming. Although the median number of SARS-CoV-2-reactive clonotypes went up from around 20 after infection to some 38 after vaccination, the increase was not significant.

The sequence joins TRBV7-7 to TRBJ2-5; the D gene lacks a confident call. The TCR originated in a human donor with COVID-19. This sample comprised cultured CD4+ T cells from blood, obtained after SARS-CoV-2 vaccination. CDR3 region: CASSLGVQPQETQYF. DNA sequence: TGTGCTAGCAGCTTAGGAGTACAGCCACAAGAGACCCAGTACTTC.